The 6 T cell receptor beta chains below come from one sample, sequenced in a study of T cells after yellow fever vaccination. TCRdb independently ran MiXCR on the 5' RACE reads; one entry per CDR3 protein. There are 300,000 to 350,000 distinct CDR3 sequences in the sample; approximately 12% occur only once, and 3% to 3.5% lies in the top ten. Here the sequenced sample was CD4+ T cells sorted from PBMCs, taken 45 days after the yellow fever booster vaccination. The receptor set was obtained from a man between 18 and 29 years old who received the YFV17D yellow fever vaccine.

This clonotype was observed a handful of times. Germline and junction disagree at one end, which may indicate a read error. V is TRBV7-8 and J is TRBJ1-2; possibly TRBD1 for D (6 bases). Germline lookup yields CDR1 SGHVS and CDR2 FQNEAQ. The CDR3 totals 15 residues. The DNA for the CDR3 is TGTGCCAGCAGCTCCCGAACAGGAGGGGGGAATCTTTTCGCCTTC. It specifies CASSSRTGGGNLFAF. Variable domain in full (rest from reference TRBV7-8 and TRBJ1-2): GAGVSQSPRYKVAKRGQDVALRCDPISGHVSLFWYQQALGQGPEFLTYFQNEAQLDKSGLPSDRFFAERPEGSVSTLKIQRTQQEDSAVYLCASSSRTGGGNLFAFGSGTRLTVV.

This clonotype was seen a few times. CDR3 DNA sequence: TGTGCCAGCAGCCAGGAGCGGGGGGGCCAGGGCACAGATACGCAGTATTTT. Protein: CASSQERGGQGTDTQYF. The genes are TRBV4-2 and TRBJ2-3; 10 bases match TRBD2. V was clipped by 3 bases and J by 1 base; unmatched bases: 7. CDR1 LGHNA and CDR2 YNFKEQ come from the germline V gene. CDR3 length: 17 residues.

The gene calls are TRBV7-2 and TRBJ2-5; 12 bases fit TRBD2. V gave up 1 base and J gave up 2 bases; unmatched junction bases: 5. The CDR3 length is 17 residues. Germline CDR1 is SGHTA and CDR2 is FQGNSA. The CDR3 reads CASSLVASGGGQETQYF. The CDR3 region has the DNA TGTGCCAGCAGCTTAGTAGCTAGCGGGGGGGGACAAGAGACCCAGTACTTC.

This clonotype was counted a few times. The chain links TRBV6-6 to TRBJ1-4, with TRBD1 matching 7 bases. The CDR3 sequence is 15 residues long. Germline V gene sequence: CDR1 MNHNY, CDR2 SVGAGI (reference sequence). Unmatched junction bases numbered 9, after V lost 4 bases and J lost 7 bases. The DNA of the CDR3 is TGTGCCAGCAGTTGGGGGGACAGCAGCGGTGAAAAACTGTTTTTT. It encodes CASSWGDSSGEKLFF.

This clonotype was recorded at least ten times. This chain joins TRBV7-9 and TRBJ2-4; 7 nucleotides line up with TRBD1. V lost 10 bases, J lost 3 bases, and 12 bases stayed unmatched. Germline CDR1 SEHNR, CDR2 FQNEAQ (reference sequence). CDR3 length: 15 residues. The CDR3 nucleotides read TGTGCCACCGCCCGGCCGGGACAGTTCAAAAACATTCAGTACTTC. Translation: CATARPGQFKNIQYF. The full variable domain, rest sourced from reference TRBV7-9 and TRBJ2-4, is DTGVSQNPRHKITKRGQNVTFRCDPISEHNRLYWYRQTLGQGPEFLTYFQNEAQLEKSRLLSDRFSAERPKGSFSTLEIQRTEQGDSAMYLCATARPGQFKNIQYFGAGTRLSVL.

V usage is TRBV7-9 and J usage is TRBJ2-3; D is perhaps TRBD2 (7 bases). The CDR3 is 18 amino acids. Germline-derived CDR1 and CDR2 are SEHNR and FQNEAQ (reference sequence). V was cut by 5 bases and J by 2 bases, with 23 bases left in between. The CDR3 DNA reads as TGTGCCAGCAGCCCCCGGAGGTGGCGGGGGCTCTCCACAGATACGCAGTATTTT. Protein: CASSPRRWRGLSTDTQYF.